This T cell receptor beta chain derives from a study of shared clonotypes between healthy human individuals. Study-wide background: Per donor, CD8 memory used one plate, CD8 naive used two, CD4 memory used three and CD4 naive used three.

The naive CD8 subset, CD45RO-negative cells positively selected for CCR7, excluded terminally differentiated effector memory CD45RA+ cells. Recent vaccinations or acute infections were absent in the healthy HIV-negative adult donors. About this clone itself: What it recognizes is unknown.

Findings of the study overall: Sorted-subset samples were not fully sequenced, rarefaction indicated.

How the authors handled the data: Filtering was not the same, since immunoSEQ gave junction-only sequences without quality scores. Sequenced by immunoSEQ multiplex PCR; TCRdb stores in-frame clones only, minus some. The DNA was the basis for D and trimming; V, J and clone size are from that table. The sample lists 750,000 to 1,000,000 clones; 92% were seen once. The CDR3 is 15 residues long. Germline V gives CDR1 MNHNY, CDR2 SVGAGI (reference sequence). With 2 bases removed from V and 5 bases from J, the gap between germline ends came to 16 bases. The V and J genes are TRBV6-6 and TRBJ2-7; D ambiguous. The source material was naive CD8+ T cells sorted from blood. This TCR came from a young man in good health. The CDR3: CASSYAAGTKHEQYF. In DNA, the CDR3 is TGTGCCAGCAGTTACGCGGCAGGTACAAAGCACGAGCAGTACTTC.